These 21 T cell receptor beta chains came from one sample sequenced in a study of cytomegalovirus exposure and HLA in healthy donors. In the PCR, 60 Vbeta and 13 Jbeta primers were used. The method was immunoSEQ multiplex PCR; TCRdb's version includes in-frame clones alone and lacks a portion of them. Here the sample spans about 140,000 clones, 75% to 90% being singletons. The sequencing sample was made of PBMCs. Receptors were obtained from a woman aged 45 to 65 in good health and CMV-seropositive.

The chain recombines TRBV28 with TRBJ2-5; D gene unclear. The better agreement between TRBJ2-7 and the DNA end casts doubt on the J call. This CDR3 is built from 12 residues. CDR1 is MDHEN and CDR2 is SYDVKM in the germline V gene. The DNA for the CDR3 is TGTGCCAGCAGTTTCCAAGCTTACGAGCAGTACTTC. Translation gives CASSFQAYEQYF.

The chain is built from TRBV5-6 and TRBJ2-3; 10 bases align to TRBD2. Looked up from germline, CDR1 is SGHDT and CDR2 is YYEEEE. The trim removed 4 bases at V and 2 bases at J, leaving 7 bases unmatched. The CDR3 has 16 residues. The CDR3 sequence: CASSPLAGASTDTQYF. CDR3 coding DNA: TGTGCCAGCAGCCCCCTAGCGGGGGCGTCCACAGATACGCAGTATTTT. Combining the CDR3 with reference TRBV5-6 and TRBJ2-3 gives the whole variable domain DAGVTQSPTHLIKTRGQQVTLRCSPKSGHDTVSWYQQALGQGPQFIFQYYEEEERQRGNFPDRFSGHQFPNYSSELNVNALLLGDSALYLCASSPLAGASTDTQYFGPGTRLTVL.

This clone was picked up one time. The chain employs TRBV5-4 and TRBJ2-7, with TRBD2 as a possible D gene (5 bases). Trimming stripped 3 bases from V and 6 bases from J, with 7 bases between. This CDR3 has 11 residues. From germline, CDR1 is SGHNT and CDR2 YYREEE (reference sequence). In DNA, the CDR3 is TGTGCCAGCAGCTCCCGGGGCGAGCAGTACTTC. Translation gives CASSSRGEQYF. Filled out from reference TRBV5-4 and TRBJ2-7, the complete variable domain reads ETGVTQSPTHLIKTRGQQVTLRCSSQSGHNTVSWYQQALGQGPQFIFQYYREEENGRGNFPPRFSGLQFPNYSSELNVNALELDDSALYLCASSSRGEQYFGPGTRLTVT.

CDR3 DNA: TGTGCCAGCAGCTCCAGGGCAATGAACACTGAAGCTTTCTTT. Translation gives CASSSRAMNTEAFF. The rearrangement uses TRBV7-9 and TRBJ1-1, with a tentative D call TRBD1 (5 bases). V lost 4 bases and J 0 bases, leaving 9 bases between the germline ends. The CDR3 length is 14 residues. Germline V gene lookup returns CDR1 SEHNR and CDR2 FQNEAQ (reference sequence).

About this clone itself: Compared with germline, one end of the junction differs, possibly owing to a read error. V gene TRBV7-9 combines with J gene TRBJ2-1, with 14 nucleotides matching TRBD2. The CDR3 runs to 16 residues. CDR1 is SEHNR and CDR2 is FQNEAQ in the germline V gene (reference sequence). The CDR3 here is CSSSLGTSGSYNEQFF. CDR3 in DNA: TGTTCCAGCAGCCTCGGGACTAGCGGGAGCTACAATGAGCAGTTCTTC.

The chain couples TRBV11-3 to TRBJ1-4, with D possibly being TRBD1 (5 bases). V dropped 4 bases and J dropped 10 bases, with 10 bases sitting between them. The length of the CDR3 is 12 residues. Germline assignment: CDR1 SGHNT and CDR2 YENEEA. The CDR3 region is CASSSGPGKLFF. In DNA form, the CDR3 reads TGTGCCAGCAGCTCAGGGCCTGGAAAACTGTTTTTT.

The V gene is TRBV6-5, the J gene TRBJ2-1; 9 bases are a match to TRBD2. The CDR3 contains 15 residues. Germline trimming cut 2 bases from V and 7 bases from J; bases unmatched to any gene: 6. The germline CDR1 and CDR2 sequences are MNHEY and SVGAGI. The CDR3 region is CASSYGGLARNEQFF. Written as DNA, the CDR3 is TGTGCCAGCAGTTACGGGGGACTAGCTCGAAATGAGCAGTTCTTC.

J is TRBJ1-2 and V is TRBV6-1; tentative D call: TRBD1 (5 bases). Per the germline V gene, CDR1 is MNHNS and CDR2 is SASEGT. The CDR3 contains 14 residues. Trimming took 8 bases from V and 1 from J, leaving 14 bases between them. The CDR3 here is CASVEAGINYGYTF. The CDR3 DNA reads as TGTGCCAGCGTCGAAGCAGGGATTAACTATGGCTACACCTTC.

The V call is TRBV7-9, the J call TRBJ2-5; maybe TRBD2 (5 bases). V was shortened by 6 bases and J by 2 bases, with 13 bases between the two germline ends. The CDR3 loop spans 14 amino acids. The V gene's germline CDR1 is SEHNR and CDR2 FQNEAQ (reference sequence). The CDR3 is CASRWSGRQETQYF. CDR3 bases: TGTGCCAGCAGATGGAGTGGGAGACAAGAGACCCAGTACTTC. The whole variable domain, remainder taken from reference TRBV7-9 and TRBJ2-5, is DTGVSQNPRHKITKRGQNVTFRCDPISEHNRLYWYRQTLGQGPEFLTYFQNEAQLEKSRLLSDRFSAERPKGSFSTLEIQRTEQGDSAMYLCASRWSGRQETQYFGPGTRLLVL.

The gene calls are TRBV19 and TRBJ1-2; the match to TRBD1 covers 9 bases. CDR1 is LNHDA and CDR2 is SQIVND in the germline V gene (reference sequence). The CDR3 runs 14 residues. Trimming cost V 5 bases and J 5 bases; bases outside gene matches: 6. The CDR3 loop is CASSLGQGSYGYTF. In DNA, the CDR3 is TGTGCCAGTAGTCTGGGACAGGGTTCATATGGCTACACCTTC.

This clone was seen a few times. The chain recombines TRBV5-5 with TRBJ2-7, with D perhaps TRBD1 (6 bases). Per the germline V gene, CDR1 is SGHKS and CDR2 is YYEKEE (reference sequence). This CDR3 has 14 amino acids. Trimming took 1 base from V and 2 from J, leaving 10 bases between them. Written as DNA, the CDR3 is TGTGCCAGCAGCTTGCACCAGGGGCCCTACGAGCAGTACTTC. Translation: CASSLHQGPYEQYF.

The V call is TRBV6-6, the J call TRBJ1-2; no reliable D call. Trimming cost V 9 bases and J 10 bases, with 15 bases left between them. The CDR3 length is 11 residues. Germline V CDR1 and CDR2: MNHNY, SVGAGI (reference sequence). The CDR3 DNA reads as TGTGCCAGTTCCTATCTTGAGATCTACACCTTC. It codes for CASSYLEIYTF.

The chain has TRBV6-1 and TRBJ2-5, with 8 bases identical to TRBD1. The CDR3 runs to 15 residues. V was clipped by 4 bases and J by 3 bases; unmatched bases: 7. Germline values: CDR1 MNHNS, CDR2 SASEGT. CDR3 residues: CASSVDSTGEETQYF. The CDR3 nucleotides read TGTGCCAGCAGTGTAGACTCGACAGGGGAAGAGACCCAGTACTTC.

The gene calls are TRBV7-9 and TRBJ2-5, with a possible D match to TRBD1 (5 bases). The CDR3 extends over 13 amino acids. V was pared by 1 base and J by 6 bases, with 9 bases between. Germline V gene data show CDR1 as SEHNR and CDR2 as FQNEAQ (reference sequence). The CDR3 nucleotides read TGTGCCAGCAGCTTAGGGACATCGAAGACCCAGTACTTC. The encoded protein is CASSLGTSKTQYF.

The chain joins TRBV12-5 to TRBJ2-5; TRBD2 aligns across 7 bases. This CDR3 spans 13 amino acids. J was trimmed by 4 bases and V by 3 bases; bases with no gene match: 2. Looked up from germline, CDR1 is LGHNT and CDR2 is FRNRAP. CDR3 in DNA: TGTGCTAGTGGTTTACGCGGGGGAGAGACCCAGTACTTC. This encodes CASGLRGGETQYF.

J is TRBJ1-2 and V is TRBV5-6; 11 bases align to TRBD1. CDR3 length equals 19 residues. Trimming cost V 0 bases and J 4 bases; bases outside gene matches: 14. Per the germline V gene, CDR1 is SGHDT and CDR2 is YYEEEE. In DNA, the CDR3 is TGTGCCAGCAGCTTGGTTTATGGAGCGTCGGGACAGGGGGGCTATGGCTACACCTTC. It encodes CASSLVYGASGQGGYGYTF.

The chain is built from TRBV4-1 and TRBJ1-2; D call uncertain. Trimming took off 0 bases at V and 0 bases at J, with 5 bases between the two ends. The CDR3 consists of 14 residues. CDR1 and CDR2 from the germline V gene are MGHRA and YSYEKL. The CDR3 DNA sequence: TGCGCCAGCAGCCAAGACGGAGCTAACTATGGCTACACCTTC. Translated: CASSQDGANYGYTF.

This chain links TRBV7-3 with TRBJ2-3; 11 positions agree with TRBD1. Losses at the gene ends were 2 bases for V and 3 bases for J; bases not matched to a gene: 4. Per the germline V gene, CDR1 is SGHTA and CDR2 is FQGTGA. The CDR3 extends over 16 amino acids. This chain's CDR3 is CASSLEGQGGTDTQYF. The CDR3 DNA reads TGTGCCAGCAGCTTAGAGGGACAGGGGGGGACAGATACGCAGTATTTT. Combining the CDR3 with reference TRBV7-3 and TRBJ2-3 gives the whole variable domain GAGVSQTPSNKVTEKGKYVELRCDPISGHTALYWYRQSLGQGPEFLIYFQGTGAADDSGLPNDRFFAVRPEGSVSTLKIQRTERGDSAVYLCASSLEGQGGTDTQYFGPGTRLTVL.

This clone was counted once. The chain uses TRBV4-2 and TRBJ1-1; the match to TRBD1 covers 8 bases. The CDR3 extends over 18 amino acids. With 1 base clipped from V and 4 bases from J, the junction kept 14 bases outside the gene matches. Germline loops: CDR1 LGHNA, CDR2 YNFKEQ. In nucleotides, the CDR3 is TGTGCCAGCAGCCAAGGATACCGTTATGACAGGGGTCGCACTGAAGCTTTCTTT. Amino acid sequence: CASSQGYRYDRGRTEAFF.

This chain connects TRBV19 to TRBJ2-2; D not certain. The CDR3 is 15 residues long. Between the trimmed V and J ends, which lost 5 bases and 4 bases, there was a span of 14 bases. Germline V gene lookup returns CDR1 LNHDA and CDR2 SQIVND (reference sequence). CDR3 region: CASSSIRVGTGELFF. The CDR3 nucleotides are TGTGCCAGTAGTTCGATCCGGGTGGGCACCGGGGAGCTGTTTTTT.

This clone showed up just once. The CDR3 coding sequence is TGCGCCAGCAGCTTGGGAGCGGGGCCAAGCACAGATACGCAGTATTTT. It encodes CASSLGAGPSTDTQYF. The chain uses TRBV5-1 and TRBJ2-3; 7 positions match TRBD2. The CDR3 loop spans 16 amino acids. V lost 0 bases and J lost 0; bases outside the gene matches: 4. The germline gives CDR1 SGHRS, CDR2 YFSETQ.